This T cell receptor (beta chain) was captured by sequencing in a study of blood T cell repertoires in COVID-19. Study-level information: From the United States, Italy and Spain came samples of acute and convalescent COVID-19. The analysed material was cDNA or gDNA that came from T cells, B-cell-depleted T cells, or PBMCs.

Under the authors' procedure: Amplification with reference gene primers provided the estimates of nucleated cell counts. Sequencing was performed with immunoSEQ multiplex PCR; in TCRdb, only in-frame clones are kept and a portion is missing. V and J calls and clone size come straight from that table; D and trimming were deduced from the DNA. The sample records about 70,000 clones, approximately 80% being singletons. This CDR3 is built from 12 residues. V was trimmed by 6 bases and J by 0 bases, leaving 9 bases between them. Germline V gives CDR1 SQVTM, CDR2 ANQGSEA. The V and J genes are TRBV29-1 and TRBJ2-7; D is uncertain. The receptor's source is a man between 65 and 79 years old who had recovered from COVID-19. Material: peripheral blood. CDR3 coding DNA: TGCAGCGTCGTCGCGAGCTCCTACGAGCAGTACTTC. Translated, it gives CSVVASSYEQYF.